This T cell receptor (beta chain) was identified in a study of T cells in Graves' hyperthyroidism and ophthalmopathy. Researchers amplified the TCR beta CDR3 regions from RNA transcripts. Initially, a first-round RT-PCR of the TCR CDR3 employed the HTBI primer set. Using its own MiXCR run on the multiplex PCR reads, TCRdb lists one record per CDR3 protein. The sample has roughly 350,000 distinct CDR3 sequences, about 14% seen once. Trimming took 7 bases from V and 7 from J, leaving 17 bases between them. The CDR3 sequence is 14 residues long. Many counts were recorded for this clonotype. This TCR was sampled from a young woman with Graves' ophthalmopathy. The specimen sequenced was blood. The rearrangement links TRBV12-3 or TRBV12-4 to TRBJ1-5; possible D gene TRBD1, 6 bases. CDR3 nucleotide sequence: TGTGCCAGCACCGGGGGCCTGATTCGGCAGCCCCAGCATTTT. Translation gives CASTGGLIRQPQHF.